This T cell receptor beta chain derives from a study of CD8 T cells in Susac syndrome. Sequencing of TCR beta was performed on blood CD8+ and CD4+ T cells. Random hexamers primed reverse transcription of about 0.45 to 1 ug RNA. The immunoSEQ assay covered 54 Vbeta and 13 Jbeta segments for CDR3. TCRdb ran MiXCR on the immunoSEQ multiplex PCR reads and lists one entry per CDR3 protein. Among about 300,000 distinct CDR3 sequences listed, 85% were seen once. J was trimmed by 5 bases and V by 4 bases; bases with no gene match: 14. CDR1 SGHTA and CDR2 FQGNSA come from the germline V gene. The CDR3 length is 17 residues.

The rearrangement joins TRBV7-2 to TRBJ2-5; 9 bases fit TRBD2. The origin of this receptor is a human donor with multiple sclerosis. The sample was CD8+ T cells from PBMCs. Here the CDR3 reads CASSSPNAGGPGETQYF. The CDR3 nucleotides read TGTGCCAGCAGCTCCCCCAATGCGGGAGGGCCCGGGGAGACCCAGTACTTC.